This is a list of T cell receptor beta chains from one sample in a study of CD8+ T cells in alopecia areata. The assay was immunoSEQ multiplex PCR, and TCRdb's table has in-frame clones only and misses some. The sample consists of about 200,000 clones, roughly 50% of them appearing once. Material: CD8+ T cells sorted from blood. The receptors originated from a human donor in good health. Both conserved end residues are part of each CDR3. A D gene is named only where the DNA matches it firmly. Clone size, where shown, is once, few, many, or a class for clones that have expanded.

TRBJ1-2,TRBV4-1,-,once,TGCGCCAGCAGCCAAGATCGGGAAGGGAGGAACTATGGCTACACCTTC,CASSQDREGRNYGYTF
TRBJ2-3,TRBV5-1,-,-,TGCGCCAGCAGCTTGGTGGAACAGGGAAACCCACTTGCAGATACGCAGTATTTT,CASSLVEQGNPLADTQYF
TRBJ2-2,TRBV25-1,-,-,TGTGCCACCGAGGCTGGTACCGGGGAGCTGTTTTTT,CATEAGTGELFF
TRBJ2-7,TRBV5-6,-,-,TGTGCCAGCAGCTTGTCTGGAAACTCCTACGAGCAGTACTTC,CASSLSGNSYEQYF
TRBJ2-7,TRBV2,TRBD1,-,TGTGCCAGTTTGACAGGGAACGAGCAGTACTTC,CASLTGNEQYF
TRBJ1-1,TRBV29-1,-,-,TGCAGCGATGGGGGAGCTTTCTTT,CSDGGAFF
TRBJ2-7,TRBV5-4,-,-,TGTGCCAGCAGCCCCTCCGGCGGGGAGGAGTACTTC,CASSPSGGEEYF
TRBJ2-2,TRBV7-9,TRBD1,few,TGTGCCAGCAGCAGTACAGGGGGAAAGATAGTCACCGGGGAGCTGTTTTTT,CASSSTGGKIVTGELFF
TRBJ1-2,TRBV18,TRBD1,-,TGTGCCAGCTCCCCCGGGACAGTAGCCGGCTACACCTTC,CASSPGTVAGYTF
TRBJ2-7,TRBV2,-,-,TGTGCCAGCAGTGAGATGGGTTTATACGAGCAGTACTTC,CASSEMGLYEQYF
TRBJ1-1,TRBV2,-,-,TGTGCCAGCTCTACCGAATCCTCCATGAACACTGAAGCTTTCTTT,CASSTESSMNTEAFF
TRBJ2-7,TRBV5-6,-,-,TGTGCCAGCAGCTTGGGAGGATACGAGCAGTACTTC,CASSLGGYEQYF
TRBJ1-6,TRBV11-1,-,-,TGTGCCAGCAGCTTACCAAGAACCGTTTCACCCCTCCACTTT,CASSLPRTVSPLHF
TRBJ1-6,TRBV4-1,-,once,TGCGCCAGCAGCCAAGCCCTTAATTCACCCCTCCACTTT,CASSQALNSPLHF
TRBJ2-3,TRBV5-4,-,-,TGTGCCAGCAGCTTTGGAGGGGGGGCCTTAGATACGCAGTATTTT,CASSFGGGALDTQYF
TRBJ2-3,TRBV4-1,TRBD1,few,TGCGCCAGCAGCCACCGGACAGGGGCAGATACGCAGTATTTT,CASSHRTGADTQYF
TRBJ2-3,TRBV5-1,-,-,TGCGCCAGCACCCGCGGGACCGCTCAATCAGATACGCAGTATTTT,CASTRGTAQSDTQYF
TRBJ2-2,TRBV30,-,-,TGTGCCTGGAGATCTAACACCGGGGAGCTGTTTTTT,CAWRSNTGELFF
TRBJ2-3,TRBV21-1,-,-,TGTGCCAGCAGCCCCGTACTTCACATACCGGGACTAGCGGCTACAGATACGCAGTATTTT,CASSPVLHIPGLAATDTQYF
TRBJ2-7,TRBV5-1,-,-,TGCGCCAGCAGCTTAAGTGGCTACGAGCAGTACTTC,CASSLSGYEQYF
TRBJ2-7,TRBV7-2,TRBD1,-,TGTGCCAGCAGACTCCCGGGACAGGGCTACGAGCAGTACTTC,CASRLPGQGYEQYF
TRBJ2-7,TRBV2,-,-,TGTGCCAGCAGTGGAAACTACGAGCAGTACTTC,CASSGNYEQYF
TRBJ2-2,TRBV29-1,-,few,TGCAGCGTTGAACCAGCTAACACCGGGGAGCTGTTTTTT,CSVEPANTGELFF
TRBJ2-1,TRBV30,-,-,TGTGCCTGGAGTGTAGGAAATGAGCAGTTCTTC,CAWSVGNEQFF
TRBJ2-7,TRBV5-6,TRBD1,-,TGTGCCAGCAGTTCCGGGACAGGGAGGTACGAGCAGTACTTC,CASSSGTGRYEQYF
TRBJ1-1,TRBV9,TRBD1,-,TGTGCCAGCAGCGGCGGACAGGGGTACACTGAAGCTTTCTTT,CASSGGQGYTEAFF
TRBJ1-1,TRBV14,-,few,TGTGCCAGCAGCGCGTGGGGGGTTGAAGCTTTCTTT,CASSAWGVEAFF
TRBJ2-3,TRBV29-1,-,few,TGCAGCGTCCTAGCTTTGGACACAGATACGCAGTATTTT,CSVLALDTDTQYF
TRBJ1-2,TRBV27,-,-,TGTGCCAGCAGTCCCGGCAGGGCTTGGTATGGCTACACCTTC,CASSPGRAWYGYTF
TRBJ2-1,TRBV29-1,-,-,TGCAGCGTTGCCGACGGTAGCTCCTACAATGAGCAGTTCTTC,CSVADGSSYNEQFF
TRBJ2-5,TRBV11-2,-,few,TGTGCCAGCAGCTTAGTTGTCATGCGCGGACGGGAGACCCAGTACTTC,CASSLVVMRGRETQYF
TRBJ2-5,TRBV19,-,-,TGTGCCAGTACCGTCCCGGGACTAGAGACCCAGTACTTC,CASTVPGLETQYF
TRBJ2-1,TRBV5-1,TRBD2,-,TGCGCCAGCAGCCCCCACCGGGGGGGAGGGAATGAGCAGTTCTTC,CASSPHRGGGNEQFF
TRBJ1-5,TRBV13,-,few,TGTGCCAGCAGCTTGGGGGGAGGGAGCAATCAGCCCCAGCATTTT,CASSLGGGSNQPQHF
TRBJ1-6,TRBV7-9,-,-,TGTGCCAGCAGCCCCCGGTCCAATTCACCCCTCCACTTT,CASSPRSNSPLHF
TRBJ1-1,TRBV27,-,-,TGTGCCAGCATTATTGGCACTGAAGCTTTCTTT,CASIIGTEAFF
TRBJ1-2,TRBV4-1,-,once,TGCGCCAGCAGCCCCGAGACCCCTCCGGTCTATGGCTACACCTTC,CASSPETPPVYGYTF
TRBJ2-3,TRBV18,-,-,TGTGCCAGCTCACAGGGGGGTAGGTCCCCCACAGATACGCAGTATTTT,CASSQGGRSPTDTQYF
TRBJ2-7,TRBV29-1,-,once,TGCAACGTGTTCAAGGATTACGAGCAGTACTTC,CNVFKDYEQYF
TRBJ1-2,TRBV27,-,-,TGTGCCAGCAGTCCGAACAACTATGGCTACACCTTC,CASSPNNYGYTF
TRBJ2-3,TRBV2,TRBD2,once,TGTGCCAGCAGTGGAGTAGCGGGGGGCCCAGATACGCAGTATTTT,CASSGVAGGPDTQYF
TRBJ2-3,TRBV5-1,-,-,TGCGCCAGCAGCTTCTATATGGGAGATACGCAGTATTTT,CASSFYMGDTQYF
TRBJ2-3,TRBV30,-,-,TGTGCCTGGCATAGCACAGATACGCAGTATTTT,CAWHSTDTQYF
TRBJ2-1,TRBV5-4,TRBD1,many,TGTGCCAGCAGCCAAGACGGGACAGGGGGTTACAATGAGCAGTTCTTC,CASSQDGTGGYNEQFF
TRBJ1-5,TRBV29-1,TRBD1,-,TGCAGCGTGTCGACAGGGGGCTCGCAGCCCCAGCATTTT,CSVSTGGSQPQHF
TRBJ2-1,TRBV9,-,few,TGTGCCAGCAGCGAACCGCCGGGGGCCTCTTACAATGAGCAGTTCTTC,CASSEPPGASYNEQFF
TRBJ1-2,TRBV27,-,-,TGTGCCAGCAGGTACGCGACACAAGATCAGAATGGCTACACCTTC,CASRYATQDQNGYTF
TRBJ1-2,TRBV30,-,-,TGTGCCTGGAATGGAGGGGACTACGGCTACACCTTC,CAWNGGDYGYTF
TRBJ2-1,TRBV6-5,-,-,TGTGCCAGCAGCCGTGGACGGAGCTCCTACAATGAGCAGTTCTTC,CASSRGRSSYNEQFF
TRBJ1-1,TRBV30,-,once,TGTGCCTGGAGTTTCCTGGAGGGAAGCGAAGCTTTCTTT,CAWSFLEGSEAFF
TRBJ2-7,TRBV7-9,TRBD1,-,TGTGCCAGCAGCTCGGACAGGGGGCCTGACTACGAGCAGTACTTC,CASSSDRGPDYEQYF
TRBJ2-1,TRBV27,-,-,TGTGCCAGTTCCACAGGGAGCTCCTACAATGAGCAGTTCTTC,CASSTGSSYNEQFF
TRBJ1-2,TRBV14,-,-,TGTGCCAGCAGCCAAGACTTTAGGGGAGGCTACACCTTC,CASSQDFRGGYTF